This T cell receptor beta chain was captured in a study of human T cells and chemical hapten exposure. The time point is: pre-sensitization, week 0. The treatment here: therapeutic diphenylcyclopropenone sensitization with weekly scalp DPC. Unique molecular identifiers were attached to individual cDNA molecules within the library. TCRdb processed the RACE reads anew with MiXCR; each CDR3 protein has one entry. The data contain approximately 260,000 distinct CDR3 sequences, about 8.1% of them singletons. The starting material was whole blood, obtained in connection with sensitization to the hapten diphenylcyclopropenone (DPC). The source is a middle-aged woman with alopecia areata. Some clones in this sample may be carry-over from other donors' samples.

CDR3 protein: CASSSPIEDEQYF. The CDR3 DNA follows: TGTGCCAGCAGCTCACCAATAGAGGACGAGCAGTACTTC. This rearrangement joins TRBV7-9 to TRBJ2-7, with D hard to call. The V gene lost 4 bases and the J gene lost 5 bases, with 12 bases spanning the gap. Germline V gene sequence: CDR1 SEHNR, CDR2 FQNEAQ (reference sequence). The CDR3 loop spans 13 amino acids.